A selection of T cell receptor beta chains follows, all from one sample in a study of early T cells in non-severe SARS-CoV-2 infection. TCRdb re-called the 5' RACE reads with MiXCR, one entry per CDR3 protein. This sample has tens of thousands of distinct CDR3 sequences, with roughly 9.9% found just once. Sequenced input: whole blood. These TCRs come from an adult who was a healthcare worker with PCR-confirmed SARS-CoV-2 infection or an uninfected control (not recorded which). Each CDR3 is given with its conserved first and last residue.

v_call cdr3_aa
TRBV28 CASSGRQGGDGYTF
TRBV19 CATRTEGSSYEQYF
TRBV18 CASSRDLTSGGQNQETQYF
TRBV20-1 CSATGGAGERTDTQYF
TRBV7-2 CASMLAPGFDTQYF
TRBV6-5 CASRWGYEQYF
TRBV10-3 CAISPLPGSYEQYF
TRBV27 CASSYRLAGTYEQYF
TRBV10-2 CASSDQAGARDGYTF
TRBV6-5 CASSGTSGRNIQYF
TRBV20-1 CSARGVQGGSDTQYF
TRBV28 CASSQTGTGGDEQFF
TRBV5-4 CASSLTGLNTEAFF
TRBV27 CASSLGDRDNEKLFF
TRBV6-5 CASSSGQGNEQFF